Presented here are 20 T cell receptor beta chains from one specimen sequenced in a study of cytomegalovirus exposure and HLA in healthy donors. Primers for the PCR totalled 60 Vbeta and 13 Jbeta. TCRdb keeps only in-frame clones here, not all; method: immunoSEQ multiplex PCR. The profile shows some 150,000 clones, 75% of them singletons. Material: PBMCs. Receptors were obtained from a man between 35 and 55 years old in good health and CMV-seronegative.

This clone occurred once. The chain combines TRBV4-2 with TRBJ2-3, with 10 bases fitting TRBD2. With 0 bases clipped from V and 4 bases from J, the junction kept 10 bases outside the gene matches. Germline loops: CDR1 LGHNA, CDR2 YNFKEQ. The CDR3 covers 18 residues. The CDR3 DNA is TGTGCCAGCAGCCAAGACCCCGCCACTAGCGGGGCAGCAGATACGCAGTATTTT. Its translation: CASSQDPATSGAADTQYF.

This chain uses TRBV25-1 with TRBJ1-3; D perhaps matches TRBD1 (6 bases). V was cut by 8 bases and J by 0 bases, with 20 bases left in between. CDR3 length: 17 amino acids. Germline V gene lookup returns CDR1 MGHDK and CDR2 SYGVNS. The CDR3 DNA follows: TGTGCCAGCCAGGGGCAACCAACGGGGCTCTCTGGAAACACCATATATTTT. This encodes CASQGQPTGLSGNTIYF.

The genes are TRBV9 and TRBJ1-4; TRBD1 aligns across 7 bases. CDR1 and CDR2 (germline): SGDLS, YYNGEE. This CDR3 has 16 amino acids. The junction had 9 bases not matched to a gene; V was cut back by 0 bases and J by 7 bases. The CDR3 region has the DNA TGTGCCAGCAGCGTAGAAGGGACAGCGGATCGTGAAAAACTGTTTTTT. It specifies CASSVEGTADREKLFF.

The chain links TRBV6-5 to TRBJ2-7; maybe TRBD2 (5 bases). This CDR3 is 14 amino acids long. V dropped 2 bases and J dropped 2 bases, with 10 bases sitting between them. Germline V gives CDR1 MNHEY, CDR2 SVGAGI. In DNA form, the CDR3 reads TGTGCCAGCAGTTACGGGAGAAGCCCCTACGAGCAGTACTTC. Encoded protein: CASSYGRSPYEQYF.

This rearrangement joins TRBV18 to TRBJ2-3; 7 bases map to TRBD1. Losses at the gene ends were 0 bases for V and 7 bases for J; bases not matched to a gene: 7. The CDR3 is 15 residues long. Germline values: CDR1 KGHSH, CDR2 LQKENI. In DNA form, the CDR3 reads TGTGCCAGCTCACCACCGGGACAGCGCCATAATACGCAGTATTTT. It is translated as CASSPPGQRHNTQYF.

This chain connects TRBV7-2 to TRBJ1-4; 9 bases are a match to TRBD1. The CDR3 has 14 amino acids. Germline V gene sequence: CDR1 SGHTA, CDR2 FQGNSA. Trimming took 2 bases from V and 7 from J; bases not matched to a gene: 2. The CDR3 DNA follows: TGTGCCAGCAGCTTACGGACAGGGGTTGAAAAACTGTTTTTT. This gives the protein CASSLRTGVEKLFF.

In regard to this clone: This specimen includes other DNA sequences encoding the same CDR3. The chain combines TRBV12-5 with TRBJ2-2, with TRBD1 matching over 10 bases. This CDR3 region has 13 residues. V lost 6 bases to trimming and J lost 5 bases; unmatched junction nucleotides: 0. Per germline, CDR1 LGHNT and CDR2 FRNRAP. Written as DNA, the CDR3 is TGTGCTAGTGGGGGACAGGGGACCGGGGAGCTGTTTTTT. This translates into CASGGQGTGELFF.

This clone showed up just a few times. The V and J genes are TRBV2 and TRBJ1-5, with no clear D. CDR1 SNHLY and CDR2 FYNNEI come from the germline V gene. This CDR3 contains 15 residues. Trimming pared 7 bases from V and 0 bases from J, leaving 13 bases between. CDR3 coding DNA: TGTGCCAGCACCTACGGTGGGCGTAGCAATCAGCCCCAGCATTTT. Amino acids: CASTYGGRSNQPQHF.

V gene TRBV13 combines with J gene TRBJ1-6, with D possibly matching TRBD1 (5 bases). Trimming cost V 2 bases and J 10 bases, with 12 bases left between them. The CDR3 runs to 14 residues. Germline V gene data show CDR1 as PRHDT and CDR2 as FYEKMQ (reference sequence). DNA of the CDR3: TGTGCCAGCAGCTTATGGGGGGAAGGATCACCCCTCCACTTT. It specifies CASSLWGEGSPLHF.

Here the CDR3 reads CASSLKTTGEQYF. The CDR3 DNA follows: TGTGCCAGCAGCTTAAAGACCACAGGCGAGCAGTACTTC. This rearrangement joins TRBV7-2 to TRBJ2-7, with D perhaps matching TRBD1 (5 bases). Germline V gene data show CDR1 as SGHTA and CDR2 as FQGNSA. The CDR3 extends over 13 amino acids. The V and J ends lost 2 bases and 6 bases respectively, with 11 bases between them.

CDR3 amino acids: CASSTQGRGYTF. CDR3 in DNA: TGTGCCAGCAGCACACAGGGCCGTGGCTACACCTTC. The chain employs TRBV9 and TRBJ1-2, with TRBD1 as a possible D gene (6 bases). V lost 4 bases to trimming and J lost 7 bases, with 11 bases between them. Germline CDR1 is SGDLS and CDR2 is YYNGEE. This CDR3 has 12 amino acids.

The chain links TRBV5-1 to TRBJ2-1, with 9 positions matching TRBD1. With 3 bases clipped from V and 6 bases from J, the junction kept 7 bases outside the gene matches. From germline, CDR1 is SGHRS and CDR2 YFSETQ. The CDR3 runs 15 residues. The CDR3 bases are TGCGCCAGCAGCTCCGGGACAGGGTGGTCCAATGAGCAGTTCTTC. Protein product: CASSSGTGWSNEQFF.

The chain carries TRBV11-2 and TRBJ1-5, with D tentatively TRBD1 (6 bases). V lost 2 bases to trimming and J lost 7 bases, with 12 bases between them. Germline CDR1 reads SGHAT; CDR2 reads FQNNGV. This CDR3 region has 14 residues. CDR3 sequence (DNA): TGTGCCAGCAGCTTACAACAGGGCGGCCAGCCCCAGCATTTT. Translation: CASSLQQGGQPQHF.

The V gene is TRBV4-1, the J gene TRBJ2-7; the match to TRBD1 covers 10 bases. The germline V gene encodes CDR1 MGHRA and CDR2 YSYEKL. The CDR3 runs 14 residues. V gave up 4 bases and J gave up 6 bases; unmatched junction bases: 6. CDR3 residues: CASSPGTGVGEQYF. The CDR3 bases are TGCGCCAGCAGCCCCGGGACAGGGGTGGGCGAGCAGTACTTC.

The chain couples TRBV2 to TRBJ1-1; D not resolved. V lost 10 bases and J 4 bases, leaving 16 bases between the germline ends. This CDR3 has 13 amino acids. The V gene's germline CDR1 is SNHLY and CDR2 FYNNEI. CDR3: CATEFQPGTEAFF. CDR3 bases: TGTGCCACCGAGTTTCAGCCGGGCACTGAAGCTTTCTTT. Full variable domain (missing parts from reference TRBV2 and TRBJ1-1): EPEVTQTPSHQVTQMGQEVILRCVPISNHLYFYWYRQILGQKVEFLVSFYNNEISEKSEIFDDQFSVERPDGSNFTLKIRSTKLEDSAMYFCATEFQPGTEAFFGQGTRLTVV.

This chain uses TRBV28 with TRBJ1-1; TRBD1 is a possible D gene (6 bases). Germline assignment: CDR1 MDHEN and CDR2 SYDVKM. The ends were cut back, 2 bases at V and 5 bases at J, with 18 bases in the middle. This CDR3 has 16 residues. The DNA of the CDR3 is TGTGCCAGCAGTTTAGGGGGGGCTGTGGTTAGGACTGAAGCTTTCTTT. Translation: CASSLGGAVVRTEAFF.

The chain employs TRBV5-7 and TRBJ1-4, with 8 positions matching TRBD1. TRBV5-7 is labeled an ORF, and its function is uncertain. The CDR3 length is 19 residues. The ends lost 4 bases at V and 5 bases at J; junction bases unmatched: 19. The CDR3 reads CASSLGRTGRTLWNEKLFF. The CDR3 DNA follows: TGTGCCAGCAGCCTGGGACGGACAGGGCGAACGTTGTGGAATGAAAAACTGTTTTTT.

The chain links TRBV9 to TRBJ2-6; TRBD1 matches at 12 bases. The CDR3 spans 19 residues. The junction had 11 bases not matched to a gene; V was cut back by 5 bases and J by 2 bases. Germline-derived CDR1 and CDR2 are SGDLS and YYNGEE. CDR3 DNA sequence: TGTGCCAGCAGTTCAAGTACCGGGACAGGGGGCGCTGGGGCCAACGTCCTGACTTTC. Protein: CASSSSTGTGGAGANVLTF.

CDR3 nucleotides: TGTGCCAGTAGTCTTCGGACAGGGCGGAATCAGCCCCAGCATTTT. The encoded protein is CASSLRTGRNQPQHF. The J gene is TRBJ1-5, the V gene TRBV19; TRBD1 matches at 8 bases. The CDR3 totals 15 residues. CDR1 LNHDA and CDR2 SQIVND come from the germline V gene (reference sequence). The J segment lost 4 bases and the V segment lost 5 bases, leaving 7 bases of the junction unmatched.

This clone was seen a few times. The chain links TRBV5-6 to TRBJ1-5; no definite D call. V shed 0 bases and J shed 4 bases, with 5 bases lying between them. Germline V CDR1 and CDR2: SGHDT, YYEEEE. CDR3 length: 13 amino acids. CDR3 bases: TGTGCCAGCAGCTTGGCGGGGAATCAGCCCCAGCATTTT. Translated: CASSLAGNQPQHF.